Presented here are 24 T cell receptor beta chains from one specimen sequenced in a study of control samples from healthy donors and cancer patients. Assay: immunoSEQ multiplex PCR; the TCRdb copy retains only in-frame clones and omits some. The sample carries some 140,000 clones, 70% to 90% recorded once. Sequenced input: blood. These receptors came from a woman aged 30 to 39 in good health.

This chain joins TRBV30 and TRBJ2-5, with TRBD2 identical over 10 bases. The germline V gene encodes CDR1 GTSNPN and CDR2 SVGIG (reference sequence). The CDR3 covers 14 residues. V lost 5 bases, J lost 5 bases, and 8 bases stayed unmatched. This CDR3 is CAWGPGLARETQYF. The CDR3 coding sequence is TGTGCCTGGGGTCCGGGACTAGCGAGGGAGACCCAGTACTTC.

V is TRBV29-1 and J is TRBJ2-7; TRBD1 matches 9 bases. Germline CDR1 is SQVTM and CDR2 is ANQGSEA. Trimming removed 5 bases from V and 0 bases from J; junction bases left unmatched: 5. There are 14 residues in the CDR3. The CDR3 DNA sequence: TGCAGCGTTATCCCGACAGGGGGCTCCTACGAGCAGTACTTC. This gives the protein CSVIPTGGSYEQYF.

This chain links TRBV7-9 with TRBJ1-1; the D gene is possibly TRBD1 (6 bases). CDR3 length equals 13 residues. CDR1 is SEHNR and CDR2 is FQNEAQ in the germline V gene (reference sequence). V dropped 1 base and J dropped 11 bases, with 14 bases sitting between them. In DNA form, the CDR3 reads TGTGCCAGCAGCTTAGGAACGGGGGGCAACGCTTTCTTT. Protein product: CASSLGTGGNAFF.

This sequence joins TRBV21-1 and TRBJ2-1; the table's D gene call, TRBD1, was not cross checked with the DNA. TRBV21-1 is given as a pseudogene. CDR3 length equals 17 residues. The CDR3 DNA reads TGTGCCAGCAGCAAGGAACAGGGGGCGGGAGGCTACAATGAGCAGTTCTTC. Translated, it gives CASSKEQGAGGYNEQFF.

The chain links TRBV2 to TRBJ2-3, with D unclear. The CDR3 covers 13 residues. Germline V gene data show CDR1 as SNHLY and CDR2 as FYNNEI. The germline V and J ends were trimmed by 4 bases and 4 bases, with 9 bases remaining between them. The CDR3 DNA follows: TGTGCCAGCAGTGTAGATGATCCAGATACGCAGTATTTT. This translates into CASSVDDPDTQYF.

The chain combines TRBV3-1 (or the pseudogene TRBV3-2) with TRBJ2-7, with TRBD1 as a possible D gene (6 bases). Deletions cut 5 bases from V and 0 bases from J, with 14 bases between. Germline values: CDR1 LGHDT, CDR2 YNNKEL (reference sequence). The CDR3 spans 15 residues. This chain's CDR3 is CASSSYRASSYEQYF. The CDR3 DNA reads TGTGCCAGCAGCTCTTACAGGGCTAGCTCCTACGAGCAGTACTTC.

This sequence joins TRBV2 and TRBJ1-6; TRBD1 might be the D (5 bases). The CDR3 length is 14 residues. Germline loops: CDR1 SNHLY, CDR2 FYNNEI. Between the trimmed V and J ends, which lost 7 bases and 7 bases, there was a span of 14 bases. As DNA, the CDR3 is TGTGCCAGCATGGGGGATGGAGGAAATTCACCCCTCCACTTT. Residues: CASMGDGGNSPLHF.

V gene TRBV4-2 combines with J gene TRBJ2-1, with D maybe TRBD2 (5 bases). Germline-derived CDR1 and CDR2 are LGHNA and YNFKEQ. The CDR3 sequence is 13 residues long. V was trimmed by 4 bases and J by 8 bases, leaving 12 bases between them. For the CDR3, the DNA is TGTGCCAGCAGCCTACCTCGGGGTGATGAGCAGTTCTTC. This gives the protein CASSLPRGDEQFF.

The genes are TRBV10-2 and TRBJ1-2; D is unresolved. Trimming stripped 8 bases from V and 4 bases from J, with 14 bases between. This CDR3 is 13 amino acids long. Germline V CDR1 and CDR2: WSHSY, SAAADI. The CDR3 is CASGVEGIYGYTF. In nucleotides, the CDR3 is TGCGCCAGCGGAGTAGAGGGTATCTATGGCTACACCTTC.

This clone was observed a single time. The CDR3 region is CASGRAADTQYF. The DNA for the CDR3 is TGCGCCAGCGGGAGGGCCGCAGATACGCAGTATTTT. The rearrangement links TRBV10-2 to TRBJ2-3, with 7 bases identical to TRBD2. Germline CDR1 WSHSY, CDR2 SAAADI. The CDR3 length is 12 residues. V lost 8 bases to trimming and J lost 4 bases; unmatched junction nucleotides: 3.

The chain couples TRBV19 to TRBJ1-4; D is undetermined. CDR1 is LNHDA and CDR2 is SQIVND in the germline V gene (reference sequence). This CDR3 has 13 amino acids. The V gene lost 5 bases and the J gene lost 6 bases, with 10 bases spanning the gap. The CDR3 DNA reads TGTGCCAGTAGTGCAGGAGACTATGAAAAACTGTTTTTT. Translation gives CASSAGDYEKLFF. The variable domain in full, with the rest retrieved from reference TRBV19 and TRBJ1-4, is DGGITQSPKYLFRKEGQNVTLSCEQNLNHDAMYWYRQDPGQGLRLIYYSQIVNDFQKGDIAEGYSVSREKKESFPLTVTSAQKNPTAFYLCASSAGDYEKLFFGSGTQLSVL.

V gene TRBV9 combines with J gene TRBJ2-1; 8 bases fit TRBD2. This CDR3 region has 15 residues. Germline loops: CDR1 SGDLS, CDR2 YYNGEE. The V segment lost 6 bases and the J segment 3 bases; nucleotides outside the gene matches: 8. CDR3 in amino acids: CASNGREGLYNEQFF. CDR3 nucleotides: TGTGCCAGCAACGGACGGGAGGGCCTCTACAATGAGCAGTTCTTC.

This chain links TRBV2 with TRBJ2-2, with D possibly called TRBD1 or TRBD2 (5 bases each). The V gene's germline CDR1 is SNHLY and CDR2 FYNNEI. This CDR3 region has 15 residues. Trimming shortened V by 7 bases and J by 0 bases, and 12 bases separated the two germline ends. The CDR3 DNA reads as TGTGCCAGCAACCCCCGGGACCCGAACACCGGGGAGCTGTTTTTT. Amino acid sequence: CASNPRDPNTGELFF.

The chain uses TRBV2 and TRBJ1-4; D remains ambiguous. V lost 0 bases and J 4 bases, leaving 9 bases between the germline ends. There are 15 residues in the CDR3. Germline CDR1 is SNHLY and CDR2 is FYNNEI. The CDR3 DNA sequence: TGTGCCAGCAGTGAAGCCCGGGGAAGTAATGAAAAACTGTTTTTT. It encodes CASSEARGSNEKLFF.

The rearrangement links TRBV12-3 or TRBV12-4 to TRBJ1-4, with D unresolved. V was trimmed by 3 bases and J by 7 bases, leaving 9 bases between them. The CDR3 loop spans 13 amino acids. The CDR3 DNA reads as TGTGCCAGCAGTTTGGCCCACACTGAAAAACTGTTTTTT. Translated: CASSLAHTEKLFF.

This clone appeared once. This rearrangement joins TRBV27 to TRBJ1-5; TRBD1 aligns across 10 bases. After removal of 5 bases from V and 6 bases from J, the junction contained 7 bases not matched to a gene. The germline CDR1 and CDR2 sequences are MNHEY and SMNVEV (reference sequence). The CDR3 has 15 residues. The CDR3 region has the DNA TGTGCCAGCAGTCGACAGGGGGCGTTTGTTCAGCCCCAGCATTTT. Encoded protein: CASSRQGAFVQPQHF.

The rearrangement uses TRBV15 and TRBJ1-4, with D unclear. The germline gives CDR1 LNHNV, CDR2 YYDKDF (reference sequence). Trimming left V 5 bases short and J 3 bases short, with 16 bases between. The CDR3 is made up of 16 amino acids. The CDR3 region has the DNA TGTGCCACCAGCCCCCAATTTGATAGTTCTAATGAAAAACTGTTTTTT. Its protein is CATSPQFDSSNEKLFF.

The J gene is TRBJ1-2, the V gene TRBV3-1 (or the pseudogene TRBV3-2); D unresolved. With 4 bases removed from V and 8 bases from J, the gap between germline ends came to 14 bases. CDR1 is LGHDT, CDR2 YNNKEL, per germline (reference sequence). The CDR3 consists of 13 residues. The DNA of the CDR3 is TGTGCCAGCAGCCCCGGAGCCTATGGCGGCTACACCTTC. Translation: CASSPGAYGGYTF.

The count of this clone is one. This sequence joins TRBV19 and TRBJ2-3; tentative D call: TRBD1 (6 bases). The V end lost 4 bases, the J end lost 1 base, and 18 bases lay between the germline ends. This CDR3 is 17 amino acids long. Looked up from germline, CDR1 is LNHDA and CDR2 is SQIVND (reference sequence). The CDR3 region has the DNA TGTGCCAGTAGTACACTCCCAACAGGGTTCGGCACAGATACGCAGTATTTT. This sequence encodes CASSTLPTGFGTDTQYF.

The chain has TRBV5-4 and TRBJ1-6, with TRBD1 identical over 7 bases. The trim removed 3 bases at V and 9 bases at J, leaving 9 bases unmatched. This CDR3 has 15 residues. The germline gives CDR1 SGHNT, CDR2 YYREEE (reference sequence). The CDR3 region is CASSSRQGRGSPLHF. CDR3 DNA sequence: TGTGCCAGCAGCTCTCGACAGGGAAGAGGTTCACCCCTCCACTTT. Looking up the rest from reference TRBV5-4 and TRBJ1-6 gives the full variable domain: ETGVTQSPTHLIKTRGQQVTLRCSSQSGHNTVSWYQQALGQGPQFIFQYYREEENGRGNFPPRFSGLQFPNYSSELNVNALELDDSALYLCASSSRQGRGSPLHFGNGTRLTVT.

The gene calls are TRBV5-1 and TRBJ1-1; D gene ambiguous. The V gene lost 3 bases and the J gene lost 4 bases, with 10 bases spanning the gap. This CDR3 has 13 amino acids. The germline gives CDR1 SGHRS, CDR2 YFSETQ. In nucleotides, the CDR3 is TGCGCCAGCAGCTCAGGTCTGGGCACTGAAGCTTTCTTT. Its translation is CASSSGLGTEAFF.

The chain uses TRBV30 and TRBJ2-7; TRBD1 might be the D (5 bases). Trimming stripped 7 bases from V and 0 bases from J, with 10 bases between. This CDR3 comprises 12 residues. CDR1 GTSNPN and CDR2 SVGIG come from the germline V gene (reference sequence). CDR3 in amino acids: CAYIRDSYEQYF. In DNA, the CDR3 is TGTGCCTATATCAGGGACTCCTACGAGCAGTACTTC.

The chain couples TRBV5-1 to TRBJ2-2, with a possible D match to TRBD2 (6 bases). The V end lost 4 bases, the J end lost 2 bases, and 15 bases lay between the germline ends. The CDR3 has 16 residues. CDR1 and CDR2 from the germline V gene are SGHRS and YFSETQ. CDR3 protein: CASSGTAGFNTGELFF. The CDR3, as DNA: TGCGCCAGCAGCGGGACGGCGGGATTTAACACCGGGGAGCTGTTTTTT.

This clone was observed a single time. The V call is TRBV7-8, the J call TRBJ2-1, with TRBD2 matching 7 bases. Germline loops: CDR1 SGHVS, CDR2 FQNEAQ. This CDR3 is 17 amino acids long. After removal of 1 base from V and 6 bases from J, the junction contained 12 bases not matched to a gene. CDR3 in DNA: TGTGCCAGCAGCTTAGACTCGGGAGGAAATTCTGCCAATGAGCAGTTCTTC. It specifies CASSLDSGGNSANEQFF.